These 11 T cell receptor beta chains came from one sample sequenced in a study of shared clonotypes between healthy human individuals (dated by TCRdb to about 2020). Library construction relied on the immunoSEQ multiplex PCR assay. Entries here come from immuneACCESS through TCRdb and include only in-frame sequences with V and J called. Some clones fail to appear in such tables; in the studies checked, an unresolved V gene covers under half of the shortfall, and the cause of the remainder is unknown. The sample yields some 2.1 million clones; 93% were counted once. In total, the top ten clones hold around 1.8% of the sample. CD8 naive samples were CD45RO-negative cells positively selected for CCR7, giving a CD45RA+CCR7+ population that excluded TemRA cells. Sequenced material: naive CD8+ T cells from PBMCs. The cell subset or site tag for this specimen amounts to: CD45RA+CCR7+. The receptors here all came from a man in his late teens or twenties in good health. Some clones in this sample may be carry-over from other donors' samples.

A word on this clone: Other DNA sequences from this sample encode an identical CDR3 as well. The V call is TRBV7-9, the J call TRBJ2-7; D is unresolved. The germline V gene encodes CDR1 SEHNR and CDR2 FQNEAQ (reference sequence). This CDR3 has 12 amino acids. V was cut by 1 base and J by 5 bases, with 6 bases left in between. The CDR3 sequence: CASSLGANEQYF. CDR3 in DNA: TGTGCCAGCAGCTTAGGGGCGAACGAGCAGTACTTC.

The V and J genes are TRBV7-9 and TRBJ2-7, with D perhaps matching TRBD1 (6 bases). This CDR3 has 14 residues. The germline CDR1 and CDR2 sequences are SEHNR and FQNEAQ (reference sequence). Trimming removed 5 bases at V and 2 bases at J, with 13 bases between. The CDR3, as DNA: TGTGCCAGCAGCGCGGAGACAGGACCCTACGAGCAGTACTTC. Translating it yields CASSAETGPYEQYF.

This clone showed up just a few times. The chain has TRBV2 and TRBJ1-1, with D possibly TRBD1 on 5 matching bases. Germline-derived CDR1 and CDR2 are SNHLY and FYNNEI. The germline V and J ends were trimmed by 7 bases and 1 base, with 13 bases remaining between them. The CDR3 sequence is 14 residues long. The CDR3 here is CASTQGPPNTEAFF. The CDR3 DNA reads as TGTGCCAGCACTCAGGGACCGCCGAACACTGAAGCTTTCTTT. Based on the CDR3 plus reference TRBV2 and TRBJ1-1, the full variable domain is EPEVTQTPSHQVTQMGQEVILRCVPISNHLYFYWYRQILGQKVEFLVSFYNNEISEKSEIFDDQFSVERPDGSNFTLKIRSTKLEDSAMYFCASTQGPPNTEAFFGQGTRLTVV.

V gene TRBV15 combines with J gene TRBJ2-7; D is perhaps TRBD2 (7 bases). Trimming stripped 0 bases from V and 2 bases from J, with 14 bases between. The CDR3 extends over 16 amino acids. Germline CDR1 and CDR2: LNHNV and YYDKDF (reference sequence). CDR3 residues: CATSRDRTRGAYEQYF. The DNA for the CDR3 is TGTGCCACCAGCAGAGATCGGACTAGGGGGGCCTACGAGCAGTACTTC.

The rearrangement joins TRBV21-1 to TRBJ1-2. TRBV21-1 is tagged as a pseudogene. CDR3 length: 12 amino acids. CDR3 coding DNA: TGTGCCACCGACGGGAGCCCCTATGGCTACACCTTC. It translates to CATDGSPYGYTF.

The chain carries TRBV5-1 and TRBJ2-3, with TRBD2 identical over 10 bases. V lost 5 bases, J lost 13 bases, and 16 bases stayed unmatched. The CDR3 spans 15 residues. Germline CDR1 SGHRS, CDR2 YFSETQ. CDR3 sequence: CASSVAGGRADAKYF. For the CDR3, the DNA is TGCGCCAGCAGTGTAGCGGGAGGCCGGGCGGACGCAAAGTATTTT.

V is TRBV7-8 and J is TRBJ1-1; D remains unclear. Between the trimmed V and J ends, which lost 0 bases and 5 bases, there was a span of 10 bases. CDR1 SGHVS and CDR2 FQNEAQ come from the germline V gene. The CDR3 covers 14 residues. In nucleotides, the CDR3 is TGTGCCAGCAGCTTAGCGCTCGGGGTTACTGAAGCTTTCTTT. Its translation is CASSLALGVTEAFF.

This rearrangement joins TRBV15 to TRBJ1-1; a weak D match, TRBD1 (5 bases). Trimming cost V 4 bases and J 8 bases, with 14 bases left between them. Germline lookup yields CDR1 LNHNV and CDR2 YYDKDF (reference sequence). CDR3 length equals 13 residues. This CDR3 reads CATSISDGGEAFF. CDR3 DNA sequence: TGTGCCACCAGCATTTCAGACGGGGGGGAAGCTTTCTTT. Combining the CDR3 with reference TRBV15 and TRBJ1-1 gives the whole variable domain DAMVIQNPRYQVTQFGKPVTLSCSQTLNHNVMYWYQQKSSQAPKLLFHYYDKDFNNEADTPDNFQSRRPNTSFCFLDIRSPGLGDTAMYLCATSISDGGEAFFGQGTRLTVV.

CDR3 sequence: CASSPPSSPGELFF. CDR3 DNA: TGTGCCAGCAGCCCCCCGTCAAGCCCCGGGGAGCTGTTTTTT. The rearrangement links TRBV9 to TRBJ2-2; D remains unclear. Germline V gene sequence: CDR1 SGDLS, CDR2 YYNGEE. Trimming pared 4 bases from V and 6 bases from J, leaving 13 bases between. This CDR3 has 14 amino acids.

This rearrangement joins TRBV6-5 to TRBJ1-2; TRBD1 is a possible D gene (5 bases). V was pared by 8 bases and J by 2 bases, with 18 bases between. This CDR3 has 15 residues. Germline lookup yields CDR1 MNHEY and CDR2 SVGAGI. CDR3: CASLEIRGSNYGYTF. The CDR3 bases are TGTGCCAGCTTAGAGATCCGGGGCTCGAACTATGGCTACACCTTC.

This chain connects TRBV5-1 to TRBJ1-4, with 10 bases fitting TRBD1. The V segment lost 4 bases and the J segment 7 bases; nucleotides outside the gene matches: 13. Germline assignment: CDR1 SGHRS and CDR2 YFSETQ. The CDR3 runs to 17 residues. CDR3 DNA: TGCGCCAGCAGCCCCCGGACAGGGGGGCCGGATGGTGAAAAACTGTTTTTT. Translation: CASSPRTGGPDGEKLFF.